Sequencing of this T cell receptor beta chain was carried out in a study of human T cells and chemical hapten exposure. Study-level background: Alopecia areata, totalis and universalis patients, mostly female, were included. Findings and limits, study-wide: Among TCRs, those above 1 in 1000 frequency were unaffected by DPC sensitization.

TCRdb re-called the RACE reads through MiXCR, storing one row per CDR3 protein. The sample has around 380,000 distinct CDR3 sequences; roughly 4.8% are singletons. The CDR3 is 14 amino acids. Trimming took 3 bases from V and 5 from J, leaving 8 bases between them. Of note for this clonotype: What it recognizes is unknown.

Indicated time point: patch test 1, 2 weeks after DPC sensitization. The treatment here: therapeutic diphenylcyclopropenone sensitization with weekly scalp DPC. Someone pulled total RNA out of unfractionated whole blood. The gene calls are TRBV12-3 or TRBV12-4 and TRBJ1-6, with TRBD1 as a possible D gene (5 bases). The TCR comes from a woman in her forties or fifties with alopecia areata. Some clones in this sample may be carry-over from other donors' samples. The specimen was whole blood, collected in connection with sensitization to the hapten diphenylcyclopropenone (DPC). CDR3 DNA: TGTGCCAGCAGTTTCGGCAGGGATAATTCACCCCTCCACTTT. Protein: CASSFGRDNSPLHF.